These 14 T cell receptor beta chains were all obtained from the same sample, sequenced in a study of blood T cells in healthy people across ages (dated by TCRdb to between 2014 and 2016). Receptor amplification or capture employed 5' RACE. These reads were obtained on an Illumina HiSeq 2500. A second PCR of roughly 7 to 11 cycles was performed with a sample-barcoded 5' primer and a J-beta primer mix. TCRdb handled the public reads itself, with Q25 trimming in fastp and clone calling in MiXCR, and kept productive beta chains. Each entry merges the rows of one CDR3 protein and shows their most common DNA and genes. A total of 1.5 million or so distinct CDR3 sequences appear in this sample, 35% to 45% of them only once. The top ten constitute just over 4% of the sample. The specimen was blood. The receptors come from a woman younger than 30 in good health.

The CDR3 nucleotides are TGCAGTGCTAGAGATAATCAGGATAACACCTTC. Its translation: CSARDNQDNTF. The gene calls are TRBV20-1 and TRBJ1-2; D remains unclear. The ends were cut back, 0 bases at V and 12 bases at J, with 11 bases in the middle. Germline V gene sequence: CDR1 DFQATT, CDR2 SNEGSKA (reference sequence). CDR3 size: 11 residues.

This sequence joins TRBV28 and TRBJ2-5, with 7 nucleotides matching TRBD2. The CDR3 consists of 15 residues. The germline V gene has CDR1 MDHEN and CDR2 SYDVKM. Trimming removed 7 bases from V and 11 bases from J; junction bases left unmatched: 19. The CDR3 nucleotides are TGTGCCAGCACCCTCACGATCGACGGGGGGTACGAACAGTACTTC. Translated: CASTLTIDGGYEQYF.

This clonotype was counted between two and nine times. The J gene is TRBJ2-7, the V gene TRBV11-2; D remains ambiguous. The CDR3 runs 14 residues. Germline CDR1 and CDR2: SGHAT and FQNNGV. V lost 0 bases, J lost 2 bases, and 8 bases lay in between. CDR3 sequence reads: CASSLDAAAYEQYF. The CDR3 bases are TGTGCCAGCAGCTTAGATGCGGCAGCCTACGAGCAGTACTTC.

The chain recombines TRBV4-2 with TRBJ2-3; TRBD2 agrees at 14 bases. Germline V lookup: CDR1 LGHNA, CDR2 YNFKEQ. CDR3 size: 19 residues. Losses at the gene ends were 4 bases for V and 4 bases for J; bases not matched to a gene: 13. CDR3 protein: CASSRGLAGGLLVADTQYF. The CDR3 region has the DNA TGTGCCAGCAGCCGAGGACTAGCGGGGGGCCTTCTCGTCGCAGATACGCAGTATTTT.

The rearrangement links TRBV7-8 to TRBJ2-2; D is unclear. Between the trimmed V and J ends, which lost 0 bases and 0 bases, there was a span of 5 bases. The germline gives CDR1 SGHVS, CDR2 FQNEAQ. CDR3 length: 15 amino acids. CDR3 coding DNA: TGTGCCAGCAGCTTAGCAGAGACGAACACCGGGGAGCTGTTTTTT. Its translation: CASSLAETNTGELFF. Filled out from reference TRBV7-8 and TRBJ2-2, the complete variable domain reads GAGVSQSPRYKVAKRGQDVALRCDPISGHVSLFWYQQALGQGPEFLTYFQNEAQLDKSGLPSDRFFAERPEGSVSTLKIQRTQQEDSAVYLCASSLAETNTGELFFGEGSRLTVL.

The V call is TRBV12-3 or TRBV12-4, the J call TRBJ2-6; D is ambiguous. The ends were cut back, 5 bases at V and 4 bases at J, with 15 bases in the middle. The CDR3 runs to 16 residues. In DNA, the CDR3 is TGTGCCAGCAGTAGCTTCCCCAGGCGGGGGGCCAACGTCCTGACTTTC. Its translation is CASSSFPRRGANVLTF.

The chain couples TRBV14 to TRBJ2-3; no definite D call. The germline V gene encodes CDR1 SGHDN and CDR2 FVKESK. This CDR3 is built from 16 residues. Trimming stripped 0 bases from V and 5 bases from J, with 15 bases between. DNA of the CDR3: TGTGCCAGCAGCCAAGAGGACCTGCCCCGGGTAGATACGCAGTATTTT. Encoded protein: CASSQEDLPRVDTQYF.

The chain combines TRBV10-3 with TRBJ1-2, with D tentatively TRBD1 (5 bases). This CDR3 contains 12 residues. Germline V gives CDR1 ENHRY, CDR2 SYGVKD. Trimming took off 10 bases at V and 3 bases at J, with 12 bases between the two ends. The CDR3 sequence: CATPGGHYGYTF. The CDR3, as DNA: TGTGCCACCCCGGGGGGTCACTATGGCTACACCTTC.

This clonotype was found once. The genes are TRBV21-1 and TRBJ2-3; TRBD2 is the table's D call, not checked against the DNA. TRBV21-1 is described as a pseudogene. The length of the CDR3 is 16 residues. The CDR3 bases are TGTGCCAGCAGTCAACCTCCTAGCGGCCTCACAGATACGCAGTATTTT. Translating gives CASSQPPSGLTDTQYF.

Written as DNA, the CDR3 is TGTGCCAGCACCACGAGGTACAATGAGCAGTACTTC. Amino acid sequence: CASTTRYNEQYF. The chain carries TRBV12-3 or TRBV12-4 and TRBJ2-7, with D uncertain. V lost 7 bases, J lost 7 bases, and 14 bases lay in between. CDR3 length equals 12 residues.

V gene TRBV20-1 combines with J gene TRBJ2-3; the D gene could be TRBD1 or TRBD2 (5 bases each). Trimming took 6 bases from V and 2 from J, leaving 21 bases between them. Germline values: CDR1 DFQATT, CDR2 SNEGSKA (reference sequence). CDR3 length: 16 residues. The CDR3 here is CSAKSEWGGSTDTQYF. CDR3 DNA sequence: TGCAGTGCCAAAAGTGAATGGGGCGGGTCCACAGATACGCAGTATTTT.

The rearrangement joins TRBV2 to TRBJ2-1; a weak D match, TRBD2 (6 bases). The germline V and J ends were trimmed by 6 bases and 9 bases, with 12 bases remaining between them. The germline gives CDR1 SNHLY, CDR2 FYNNEI. This CDR3 is 12 amino acids long. The CDR3 DNA follows: TGTGCCAGCAGGGAGAGGGGAGGTGAGCAGTTCTTC. This sequence encodes CASRERGGEQFF.

The genes are TRBV12-3 or TRBV12-4 and TRBJ2-3; D possibly corresponds to TRBD2 (5 bases). The CDR3 contains 14 residues. Trimming left V 4 bases short and J 2 bases short, with 10 bases between. CDR3 sequence (DNA): TGTGCCAGCAGTTCCGAAGCGGTCACAGATACGCAGTATTTT. It yields the protein CASSSEAVTDTQYF.

This chain connects TRBV4-1 to TRBJ2-1, with 8 bases aligning to TRBD2. This CDR3 spans 14 amino acids. Germline assignment: CDR1 MGHRA and CDR2 YSYEKL. The V segment lost 4 bases and the J segment 8 bases; nucleotides outside the gene matches: 7. The CDR3 DNA reads TGCGCCAGCAGCCTCACAACCGGGGGGGATGAGCAGTTCTTC. Translating it yields CASSLTTGGDEQFF.